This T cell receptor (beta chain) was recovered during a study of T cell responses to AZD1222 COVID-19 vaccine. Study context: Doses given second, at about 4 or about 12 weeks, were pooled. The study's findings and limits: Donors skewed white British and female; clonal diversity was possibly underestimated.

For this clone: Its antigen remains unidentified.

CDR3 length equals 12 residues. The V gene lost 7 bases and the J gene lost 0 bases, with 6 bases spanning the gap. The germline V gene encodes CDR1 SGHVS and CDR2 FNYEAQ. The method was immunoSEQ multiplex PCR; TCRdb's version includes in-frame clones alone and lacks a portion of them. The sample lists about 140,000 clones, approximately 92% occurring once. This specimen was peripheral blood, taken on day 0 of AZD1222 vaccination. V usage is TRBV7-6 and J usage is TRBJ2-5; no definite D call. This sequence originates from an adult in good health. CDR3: CASTYDQETQYF. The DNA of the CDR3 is TGTGCCAGCACTTACGACCAAGAGACCCAGTACTTC. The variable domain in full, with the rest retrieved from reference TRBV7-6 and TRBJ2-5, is GAGVSQSPRYKVTKRGQDVALRCDPISGHVSLYWYRQALGQGPEFLTYFNYEAQQDKSGLPNDRFSAERPEGSISTLTIQRTEQRDSAMYRCASTYDQETQYFGPGTRLLVL.